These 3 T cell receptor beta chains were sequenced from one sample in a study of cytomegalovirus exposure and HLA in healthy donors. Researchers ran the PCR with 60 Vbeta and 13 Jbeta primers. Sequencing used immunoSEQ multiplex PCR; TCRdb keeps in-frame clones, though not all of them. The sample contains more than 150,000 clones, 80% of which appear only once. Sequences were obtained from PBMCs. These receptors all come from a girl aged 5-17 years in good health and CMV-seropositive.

CDR3 protein: CASSLKTGPYGYTF. CDR3 nucleotide sequence: TGTGCCAGCAGCTTAAAGACAGGGCCCTATGGCTACACCTTC. This sequence joins TRBV7-9 and TRBJ1-2; 7 positions match TRBD1. V lost 2 bases to trimming and J lost 4 bases; unmatched junction nucleotides: 4. The CDR3 runs to 14 residues. Germline CDR1 SEHNR, CDR2 FQNEAQ (reference sequence).

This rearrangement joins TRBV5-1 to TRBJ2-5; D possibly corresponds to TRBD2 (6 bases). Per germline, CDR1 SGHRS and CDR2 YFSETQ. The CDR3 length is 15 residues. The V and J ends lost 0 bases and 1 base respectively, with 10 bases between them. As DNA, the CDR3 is TGCGCCAGCAGCTTGGTACTAGCTGGCCAAGAGACCCAGTACTTC. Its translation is CASSLVLAGQETQYF.

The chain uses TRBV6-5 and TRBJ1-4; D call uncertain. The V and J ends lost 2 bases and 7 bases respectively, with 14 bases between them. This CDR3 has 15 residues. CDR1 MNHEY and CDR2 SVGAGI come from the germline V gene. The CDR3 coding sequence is TGTGCCAGCAGTTACGGCCGACTAGGAGGTGAAAAACTGTTTTTT. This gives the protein CASSYGRLGGEKLFF.